This T cell receptor beta chain derives from a study of T cell changes during pregnancy in multiple sclerosis. TCRdb's table, derived via immunoSEQ multiplex PCR, lists solely in-frame clones and lacks some. The table includes around 80,000 clones, 94% detected once. V lost 5 bases to trimming and J lost 3 bases, with 14 bases between them. The CDR3 extends over 14 amino acids. Germline values: CDR1 SNHLY, CDR2 FYNNEI. The TCR was taken from a female donor in good health, enrolled as a control in a pregnancy study. The material was peripheral blood, obtained in the second trimester of pregnancy. This chain links TRBV2 with TRBJ2-7; tentatively, D is TRBD2 (6 bases). CDR3 loop: CASSSGAGSYEQYF. The CDR3, as DNA: TGTGCCAGCAGTTCCGGGGCGGGGAGCTACGAGCAGTACTTC. Full variable domain (missing parts from reference TRBV2 and TRBJ2-7): EPEVTQTPSHQVTQMGQEVILRCVPISNHLYFYWYRQILGQKVEFLVSFYNNEISEKSEIFDDQFSVERPDGSNFTLKIRSTKLEDSAMYFCASSSGAGSYEQYFGPGTRLTVT.